The 19 T cell receptor beta chains in this list originate from one sample, sequenced in a study of cytotoxic CD8 clonotypes in ibrutinib-treated CLL. TCRdb's table, derived via immunoSEQ multiplex PCR, lists solely in-frame clones and lacks some. The sample holds some 140,000 clones, 85% to 95% seen once. This material consisted of PBMCs, taken after 12 months of ibrutinib treatment. These TCRs come from a human donor with chronic lymphocytic leukemia.

Only a few counts were recorded for this clone. V and J are TRBV7-6 and TRBJ2-7, with D perhaps TRBD2 (6 bases). Germline CDR1 and CDR2: SGHVS and FNYEAQ. The V and J ends lost 5 bases and 2 bases respectively, with 10 bases between them. This CDR3 has 13 amino acids. CDR3 coding DNA: TGTGCCAGCAGCATAGGAGGGACCTACGAGCAGTACTTC. Translated: CASSIGGTYEQYF. The whole variable domain, filled in from reference TRBV7-6 and TRBJ2-7, reads GAGVSQSPRYKVTKRGQDVALRCDPISGHVSLYWYRQALGQGPEFLTYFNYEAQQDKSGLPNDRFSAERPEGSISTLTIQRTEQRDSAMYRCASSIGGTYEQYFGPGTRLTVT.

The chain carries TRBV4-3 and TRBJ1-2, with D possibly matching TRBD1 (5 bases). CDR3 length: 13 amino acids. The germline V gene has CDR1 LGHNA and CDR2 YSLEER. The V end lost 3 bases, the J end lost 2 bases, and 7 bases lay between the germline ends. The CDR3 is CASSHGGNYGYTF. CDR3 nucleotide sequence: TGCGCCAGCAGCCACGGGGGGAACTATGGCTACACCTTC.

The J gene is TRBJ2-1, the V gene TRBV29-1; 10 positions match TRBD1. Germline V gene data show CDR1 as SQVTM and CDR2 as ANQGSEA. V shed 7 bases and J 9 bases; nucleotides not matched to a gene: 9. The CDR3 spans 13 residues. This CDR3 is CSAVLGTGVEQFF. The CDR3 DNA reads TGCAGCGCAGTATTGGGGACAGGGGTTGAGCAGTTCTTC.

Here the CDR3 DNA reads TGTGCCAGCAGTCCTCTGGGGCAGGGGTACGAGCAGTACTTC. It specifies CASSPLGQGYEQYF. This chain uses TRBV27 with TRBJ2-7; perhaps TRBD1 as D (6 bases). CDR3 size: 14 residues. Germline-derived CDR1 and CDR2 are MNHEY and SMNVEV (reference sequence). V lost 5 bases and J lost 4, with 15 bases in between.

A single count supports this clone. For the CDR3, the DNA is TGTGCCAGCAGTTCTACGGGGAAAGGGAATTCTGGAAACACCATATATTTT. Protein sequence: CASSSTGKGNSGNTIYF. This sequence joins TRBV28 and TRBJ1-3, with D hard to call. Germline values: CDR1 MDHEN, CDR2 SYDVKM. The length of the CDR3 is 17 residues. The V end lost 4 bases, the J end lost 1 base, and 17 bases lay between the germline ends.

The chain couples TRBV29-1 to TRBJ2-1; D may be TRBD2 (6 bases). The germline CDR1 and CDR2 sequences are SQVTM and ANQGSEA. The CDR3 runs 16 residues. V lost 2 bases and J 2 bases, leaving 16 bases between the germline ends. For the CDR3, the DNA is TGCAGCGTTGAACACCATAGGGAGGCCACCTACAATGAGCAGTTCTTC. It translates to CSVEHHREATYNEQFF.

The chain couples TRBV2 to TRBJ2-5; maybe TRBD1 (6 bases). The CDR3 has 16 amino acids. Trimming shortened V by 3 bases and J by 5 bases, and 19 bases separated the two germline ends. Germline CDR1 reads SNHLY; CDR2 reads FYNNEI. The CDR3 bases are TGTGCCAGCAGTGAGCCCACAGGGATCGAACGGGAGACCCAGTACTTC. Amino acid sequence: CASSEPTGIERETQYF.

V and J are TRBV7-2 and TRBJ2-3; D gene unclear. The germline gives CDR1 SGHTA, CDR2 FQGNSA. CDR3 length: 14 amino acids. Trimming stripped 0 bases from V and 1 base from J, with 5 bases between. This CDR3 is CASSLAYGTDTQYF. The CDR3 nucleotides are TGTGCCAGCAGCTTAGCGTATGGCACAGATACGCAGTATTTT.

The chain joins TRBV28 to TRBJ1-1; D possibly corresponds to TRBD1 (6 bases). V was trimmed by 5 bases and J by 4 bases, leaving 14 bases between them. CDR3 length: 14 amino acids. Germline V gene data show CDR1 as MDHEN and CDR2 as SYDVKM. The CDR3 sequence: CASSIIQGSTEAFF. The CDR3 nucleotides are TGTGCCAGCAGTATTATACAGGGTTCCACTGAAGCTTTCTTT.

This chain connects TRBV7-3 to TRBJ2-1; weak D call: TRBD2 (6 bases). CDR1 is SGHTA, CDR2 FQGTGA, per germline. The ends were cut back, 2 bases at V and 6 bases at J, with 11 bases in the middle. CDR3 size: 14 residues. The CDR3 spells CASSLSGLLNEQFF. The CDR3 region has the DNA TGTGCCAGCAGCTTATCTGGACTACTCAATGAGCAGTTCTTC.

There are a few counts of this clone. The chain recombines TRBV11-2 with TRBJ2-1; D is undetermined. The CDR3 is made up of 14 amino acids. CDR1 is SGHAT and CDR2 is FQNNGV in the germline V gene. Trimming shortened V by 4 bases and J by 3 bases, and 10 bases separated the two germline ends. The CDR3 is CASSSVAFYNEQFF. For the CDR3, the DNA is TGTGCCAGCAGCTCAGTGGCGTTCTACAATGAGCAGTTCTTC.

This sequence joins TRBV18 and TRBJ1-1; 10 nucleotides align to TRBD1. Trimming removed 3 bases from V and 7 bases from J; junction bases left unmatched: 11. The CDR3 sequence is 16 residues long. The germline gives CDR1 KGHSH, CDR2 LQKENI. The CDR3 DNA follows: TGTGCCAGCTCACCTTCGGAAGCGGGACAGGGGATTGAAGCTTTCTTT. It translates to CASSPSEAGQGIEAFF.

The count of this clone is one. The CDR3 nucleotides read TGTGCCAGCACCATGGACTATCAAGAGACCCAGTACTTC. Protein: CASTMDYQETQYF. The V gene is TRBV6-5, the J gene TRBJ2-5; a weak D match, TRBD2 (6 bases). The V and J ends lost 7 bases and 2 bases respectively, with 11 bases between them. Germline CDR1 and CDR2: MNHEY and SVGAGI. CDR3 size: 13 residues.

This chain joins TRBV7-2 and TRBJ2-7; D is ambiguous. CDR1 is SGHTA, CDR2 FQGNSA, per germline. The CDR3 runs to 13 residues. Trimming pared 1 base from V and 6 bases from J, leaving 10 bases between. The CDR3 is CASSLGSLLEQYF. The CDR3 coding sequence is TGTGCCAGCAGCTTAGGCAGTCTCCTCGAGCAGTACTTC.

DNA of the CDR3: TGTGCCAGCAGCTTGTCTCCATACGAGCAGTACTTC. As protein: CASSLSPYEQYF. The V and J genes are TRBV5-4 and TRBJ2-7; the D is unclear. Trimming left V 1 base short and J 4 bases short, with 6 bases between. The CDR3 has 12 residues. In germline, CDR1 is SGHNT, CDR2 YYREEE (reference sequence).

The V gene is TRBV7-9, the J gene TRBJ2-7; D perhaps matches TRBD2 (7 bases). This CDR3 contains 15 residues. The germline gives CDR1 SEHNR, CDR2 FQNEAQ (reference sequence). V lost 5 bases, J lost 2 bases, and 16 bases lay in between. CDR3 coding DNA: TGTGCCAGCAGCAGGGGGGGCAGCCGCACCTACGAGCAGTACTTC. Its protein product is CASSRGGSRTYEQYF.

The chain carries TRBV28 and TRBJ2-5; D possibly corresponds to TRBD1 (6 bases). V was trimmed by 5 bases and J by 4 bases, leaving 17 bases between them. CDR1 is MDHEN, CDR2 SYDVKM, per germline. The CDR3 is made up of 15 amino acids. CDR3 bases: TGTGCCAGCAGTACCCGGGCCGGACAGAGAGAGACCCAGTACTTC. This codes for CASSTRAGQRETQYF.

This clone was recorded once. The chain couples TRBV27 to TRBJ1-4; D possibly corresponds to TRBD1 (5 bases). In germline, CDR1 is MNHEY, CDR2 SMNVEV (reference sequence). The CDR3 runs 16 residues. The V end was cut by 0 bases, the J end by 7 bases, with 15 bases between. The CDR3, as DNA: TGTGCCAGCAGTTTATCGATCTCCGGGGGAGGTGAAAAACTGTTTTTT. It translates to CASSLSISGGGEKLFF.

The V and J genes are TRBV9 and TRBJ2-1, with TRBD2 identical over 13 bases. The CDR3 loop spans 15 amino acids. The V and J ends lost 3 bases and 9 bases, in that order; junction bases with no gene match: 6. Germline lookup yields CDR1 SGDLS and CDR2 YYNGEE. The CDR3 sequence: CASSAGLAGVTEQFF. The CDR3 coding sequence is TGTGCCAGCAGCGCTGGACTAGCGGGAGTCACTGAGCAGTTCTTC.